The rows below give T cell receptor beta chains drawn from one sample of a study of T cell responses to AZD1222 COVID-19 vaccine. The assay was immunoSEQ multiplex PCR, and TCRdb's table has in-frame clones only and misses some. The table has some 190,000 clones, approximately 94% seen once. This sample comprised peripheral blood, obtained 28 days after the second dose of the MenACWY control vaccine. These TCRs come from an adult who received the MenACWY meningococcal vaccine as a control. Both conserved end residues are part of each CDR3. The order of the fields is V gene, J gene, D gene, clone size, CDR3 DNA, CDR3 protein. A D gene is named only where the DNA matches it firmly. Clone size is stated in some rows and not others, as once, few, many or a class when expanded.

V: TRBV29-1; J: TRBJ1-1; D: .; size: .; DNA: TGCAGCGTTGATGGGACTGAAGCTTTCTTT; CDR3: CSVDGTEAFF
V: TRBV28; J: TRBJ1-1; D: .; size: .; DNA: TGTGCCAGCCTATGGAACACTGAAGCTTTCTTT; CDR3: CASLWNTEAFF
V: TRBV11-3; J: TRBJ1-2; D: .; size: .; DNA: TGTGCCAGCGGCTTCGATGGCTACACCTTC; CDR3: CASGFDGYTF
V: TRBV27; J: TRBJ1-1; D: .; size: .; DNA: TGTGCCAGCAGTCCTGGCCAGGGGAACACTGAAGCTTTCTTT; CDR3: CASSPGQGNTEAFF
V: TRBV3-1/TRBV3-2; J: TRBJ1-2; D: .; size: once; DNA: TGTGCCAGCAGCCCTAATGCCGGGAGCGGCTATGGCTACACCTTC; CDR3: CASSPNAGSGYGYTF
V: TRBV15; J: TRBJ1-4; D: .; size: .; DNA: TGTGCCACCAGCAGAGTCCAGATGGAGGACCTCGTCGGTGAAAAACTGTTTTTT; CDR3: CATSRVQMEDLVGEKLFF
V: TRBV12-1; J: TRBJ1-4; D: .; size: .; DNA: TGTGCCAGCAGCCGGTCCCCAACTAATGAAAAACTGTTTTTT; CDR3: CASSRSPTNEKLFF
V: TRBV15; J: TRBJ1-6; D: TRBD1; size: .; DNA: TGTGCCACCAGCAGTAGATTGGGGACAGGGGATTCACCCCTCCACTTT; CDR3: CATSSRLGTGDSPLHF
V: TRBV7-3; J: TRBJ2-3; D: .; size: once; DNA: TGTGCCAGCAGCTTAGAGAGCACAGATACGCAGTATTTT; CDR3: CASSLESTDTQYF
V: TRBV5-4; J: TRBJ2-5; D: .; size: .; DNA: TGTGCCAGCAGCTTAGGAAACAGAATGGAGACCCAGTACTTC; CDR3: CASSLGNRMETQYF
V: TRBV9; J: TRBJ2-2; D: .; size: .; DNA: TGTGCCAGCAGCGTAGTCGACCAGGGGCTACTGGGGGCAGCCGGGGAGCTGTTTTTT; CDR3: CASSVVDQGLLGAAGELFF
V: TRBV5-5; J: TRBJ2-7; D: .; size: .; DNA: TGTGCCAGCAGCTTGGTCGTCCGGGCTGGAGGGTCCTACGAGCAGTACTTC; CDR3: CASSLVVRAGGSYEQYF
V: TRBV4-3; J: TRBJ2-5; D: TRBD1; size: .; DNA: TGCGCCAGCAGCCCCGGACAGGGGGAGACCCAGTACTTC; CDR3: CASSPGQGETQYF
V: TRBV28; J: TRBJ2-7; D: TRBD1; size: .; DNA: TGTGCCAGCAGTTCGGACAGGGAGCAGTACTTC; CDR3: CASSSDREQYF
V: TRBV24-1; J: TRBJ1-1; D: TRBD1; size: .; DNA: TGTGCCACCAGTGATAGTGGGACAGCCACTGAAGCTTTCTTT; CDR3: CATSDSGTATEAFF